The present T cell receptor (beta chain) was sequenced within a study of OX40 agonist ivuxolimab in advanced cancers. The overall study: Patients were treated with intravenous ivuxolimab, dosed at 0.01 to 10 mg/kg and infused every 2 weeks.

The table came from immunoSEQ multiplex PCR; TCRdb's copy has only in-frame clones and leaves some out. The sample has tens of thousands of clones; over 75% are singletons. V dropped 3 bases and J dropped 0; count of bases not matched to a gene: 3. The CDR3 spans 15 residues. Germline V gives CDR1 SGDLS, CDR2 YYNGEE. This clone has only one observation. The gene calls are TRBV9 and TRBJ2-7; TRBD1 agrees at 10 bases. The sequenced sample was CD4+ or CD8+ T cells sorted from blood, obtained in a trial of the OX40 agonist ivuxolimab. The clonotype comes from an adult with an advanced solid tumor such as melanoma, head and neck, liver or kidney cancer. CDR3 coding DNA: TGTGCCAGCAGCGAGGGACAGGGGTTCTCCTACGAGCAGTACTTC. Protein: CASSEGQGFSYEQYF.